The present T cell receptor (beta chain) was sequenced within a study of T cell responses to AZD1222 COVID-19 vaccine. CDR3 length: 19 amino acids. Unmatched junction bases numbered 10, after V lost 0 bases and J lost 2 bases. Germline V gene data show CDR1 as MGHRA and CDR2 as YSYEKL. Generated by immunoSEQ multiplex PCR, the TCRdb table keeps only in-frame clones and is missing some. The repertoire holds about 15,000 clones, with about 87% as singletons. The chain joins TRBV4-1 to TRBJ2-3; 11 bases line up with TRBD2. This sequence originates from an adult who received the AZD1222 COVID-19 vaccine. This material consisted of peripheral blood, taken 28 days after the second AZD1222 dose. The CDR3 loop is CASSQDRFVTSGTTDTQYF. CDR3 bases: TGCGCCAGCAGCCAAGATCGATTTGTGACTAGCGGGACCACAGATACGCAGTATTTT.